These 8 T cell receptor beta chains originate from one sample sequenced in a study of regulatory T cells in long-lasting Graves disease. Documented time point: persistent/refractory GD, antithyroid drugs over 5 years with positive TRAb. RNA extracted from PBMCs served as the sequencing template. Arm-PCR of CDR3 regions and iRepertoire HTBI primers were used to build TCR beta libraries. TCRdb independently ran MiXCR on the multiplex PCR reads; one entry per CDR3 protein. Of around 430,000 distinct CDR3 sequences listed, 22% were seen once; the top ten hold 10% to 15%. The input for sequencing was peripheral blood mononuclear cells (PBMCs), taken when the disease was refractory, from a patient treated with antithyroid drugs. These receptors originate from a female donor with Graves disease.

Many counts were recorded for this clonotype. V is TRBV27 and J is TRBJ1-1; D remains unclear. The CDR3 spans 15 residues. CDR1 is MNHEY, CDR2 SMNVEV, per germline (reference sequence). V lost 3 bases and J 0 bases, leaving 11 bases between the germline ends. CDR3 region: CASSFRGVMNTEAFF. The CDR3 region has the DNA TGTGCCAGCAGTTTCCGTGGGGTAATGAACACTGAAGCTTTCTTT.

This chain links TRBV7-2 with TRBJ2-2; D is unresolved. V lost 5 bases, J lost 2 bases, and 18 bases lay in between. Looked up from germline, CDR1 is SGHTA and CDR2 is FQGNSA. The CDR3 has 17 residues. The CDR3 spells CASSPSRLGLNTGELFF. The CDR3, as DNA: TGTGCCAGCAGCCCCAGTCGGCTGGGTTTAAACACCGGGGAGCTGTTTTTT.

The V call is TRBV9, the J call TRBJ1-2, with D hard to call. Trimming pared 0 bases from V and 8 bases from J, leaving 11 bases between. Germline CDR1 reads SGDLS; CDR2 reads YYNGEE. This CDR3 has 13 residues. The CDR3 loop is CASSVAAVGGYTF. Written as DNA, the CDR3 is TGTGCCAGCAGCGTAGCTGCTGTGGGAGGCTACACCTTC.

This chain links TRBV5-1 with TRBJ1-6, with a tentative D call TRBD1 (6 bases). The V gene lost 4 bases and the J gene lost 9 bases, with 17 bases spanning the gap. The CDR3 runs 15 residues. Germline CDR1 and CDR2: SGHRS and YFSETQ. CDR3 in amino acids: CASSRANEQGSPLHF. DNA of the CDR3: TGCGCCAGCAGCCGGGCCAATGAACAGGGTTCACCCCTCCACTTT.

The chain carries TRBV20-1 and TRBJ2-3; 9 nucleotides match TRBD2. The V segment lost 6 bases and the J segment 2 bases; nucleotides outside the gene matches: 6. In germline, CDR1 is DFQATT, CDR2 SNEGSKA (reference sequence). This CDR3 has 14 residues. CDR3 residues: CSAPGLAITDTQYF. The CDR3 DNA reads TGCAGTGCACCGGGACTAGCTATCACAGATACGCAGTATTTT.

This chain joins TRBV15 and TRBJ2-2; 8 nucleotides line up with TRBD2. The V and J ends lost 1 base and 1 base, in that order; junction bases with no gene match: 5. Germline assignment: CDR1 LNHNV and CDR2 YYDKDF (reference sequence). The CDR3 contains 17 residues. The CDR3 DNA reads TGTGCCACCAGCAGAGCAAGTCTAGCGGGGAACACCGGGGAGCTGTTTTTT. It yields the protein CATSRASLAGNTGELFF.

This clonotype turned up a few times. The chain carries TRBV5-6 and TRBJ1-1; 7 bases match TRBD1. The CDR3 is made up of 17 amino acids. CDR1 and CDR2 from the germline V gene are SGHDT and YYEEEE. With V trimmed by 4 bases and J by 1 base, 13 bases remained unmatched. The CDR3 loop reads CASSGGWGGTANTEAFF. CDR3 sequence (DNA): TGTGCCAGCAGCGGCGGATGGGGGGGGACAGCGAACACTGAAGCTTTCTTT. The entire variable domain, with the rest obtained from reference TRBV5-6 and TRBJ1-1, is as follows: DAGVTQSPTHLIKTRGQQVTLRCSPKSGHDTVSWYQQALGQGPQFIFQYYEEEERQRGNFPDRFSGHQFPNYSSELNVNALLLGDSALYLCASSGGWGGTANTEAFFGQGTRLTVV.

There are a few counts of this clonotype. V usage is TRBV7-3 and J usage is TRBJ2-6; 11 bases are shared with TRBD1. Germline CDR1 is SGHTA and CDR2 is FQGTGA. There are 18 residues in the CDR3. After removal of 5 bases from V and 0 bases from J, the junction contained 6 bases not matched to a gene. The CDR3 DNA sequence: TGTGCCAGCAGCACCCGGACAGGGGGCTACTCTGGGGCCAACGTCCTGACTTTC. This sequence encodes CASSTRTGGYSGANVLTF.